Listed here are 16 T cell receptor beta chains from one sample, sequenced in a study of graft-versus-host responses after intestinal transplantation. These receptors lack a known antigen. Assay: immunoSEQ multiplex PCR; the TCRdb copy retains only in-frame clones and omits some. The sample holds tens of thousands of clones, roughly 87% seen once. Material: unstimulated CD8+ T cells sorted from spleen or lymph node cells, obtained before intestinal transplant. The origin of the receptors is a human donor who received an intestinal transplant.

The chain has TRBV5-4 and TRBJ2-7; 9 bases are a match to TRBD2. This CDR3 region has 15 residues. The V gene's germline CDR1 is SGHNT and CDR2 YYREEE (reference sequence). The junction had 7 bases not matched to a gene; V was cut back by 1 base and J by 5 bases. CDR3 amino acids: CASSLWLAGIHEQYF. The CDR3 region has the DNA TGTGCCAGCAGCTTGTGGCTAGCGGGGATCCACGAGCAGTACTTC.

The V call is TRBV5-1, the J call TRBJ1-2; D call uncertain. Looked up from germline, CDR1 is SGHRS and CDR2 is YFSETQ. The CDR3 is 15 residues long. The V gene lost 4 bases and the J gene lost 9 bases, with 22 bases spanning the gap. The CDR3 sequence: CASSPWMQARLSYTF. CDR3 bases: TGCGCCAGCAGCCCCTGGATGCAGGCCCGCCTAAGCTACACCTTC.

A note on this clone: Mismatch with germline at one junction end may stem from a read error. In the same sample, other DNA sequences code for this CDR3. The chain recombines TRBV4-2 with TRBJ1-5; no reliable D call. Germline V gene sequence: CDR1 LGHNA, CDR2 YNFKEQ. The CDR3 consists of 15 residues. The CDR3, as DNA: TGTGCCAGTAGCCAAGATGGGCGGGATGGGCAGCCCCAGCATTTT. The encoded protein is CASSQDGRDGQPQHF.

This rearrangement joins TRBV7-9 to TRBJ1-2; the match to TRBD1 covers 7 bases. Looked up from germline, CDR1 is SEHNR and CDR2 is FQNEAQ (reference sequence). J gave up 5 bases and V 4 bases, and 7 bases lay outside the gene matches. The CDR3 sequence is 14 residues long. CDR3 bases: TGTGCCAGCAGCTCGGGGACAGCGAGTTATGGCTACACCTTC. This translates into CASSSGTASYGYTF. Variable domain in full (rest from reference TRBV7-9 and TRBJ1-2): DTGVSQNPRHKITKRGQNVTFRCDPISEHNRLYWYRQTLGQGPEFLTYFQNEAQLEKSRLLSDRFSAERPKGSFSTLEIQRTEQGDSAMYLCASSSGTASYGYTFGSGTRLTVV.

This rearrangement joins TRBV15 to TRBJ1-2, with D hard to call. Germline-derived CDR1 and CDR2 are LNHNV and YYDKDF (reference sequence). CDR3 size: 15 residues. V lost 4 bases and J lost 8, with 20 bases in between. CDR3 protein: CATSNLRVFFRGYTF. The DNA for the CDR3 is TGTGCCACCAGCAATCTCCGGGTTTTTTTTCGAGGCTACACCTTC.

The V call is TRBV21-1, the J call TRBJ2-2; the table's D call TRBD1 went unverified against the DNA. TRBV21-1 is a recognized pseudogene. The CDR3 covers 20 residues. In nucleotides, the CDR3 is TGTGCCAGCAGGCCAACCGGGACAGGGCAAACTAACCTGAACACCGGGGAGCTGTTTTTT. Translation gives CASRPTGTGQTNLNTGELFF.

The chain joins TRBV7-8 to TRBJ2-3; 7 nucleotides match TRBD2. V lost 1 base and J lost 2; bases outside the gene matches: 9. This CDR3 comprises 17 residues. Germline V gene data show CDR1 as SGHVS and CDR2 as FQNEAQ. This chain's CDR3 is CASSLGGGLAATDTQYF. In DNA form, the CDR3 reads TGTGCCAGCAGCTTAGGTGGCGGGCTAGCGGCCACAGATACGCAGTATTTT. Using reference TRBV7-8 and TRBJ2-3 for the parts outside the CDR3, the full variable domain is GAGVSQSPRYKVAKRGQDVALRCDPISGHVSLFWYQQALGQGPEFLTYFQNEAQLDKSGLPSDRFFAERPEGSVSTLKIQRTQQEDSAVYLCASSLGGGLAATDTQYFGPGTRLTVL.

The CDR3 sequence: CASSPLGQQETQYF. CDR3 in DNA: TGTGCCAGCTCCCCCCTGGGGCAGCAAGAGACCCAGTACTTC. The rearrangement uses TRBV18 and TRBJ2-5; TRBD1 might be the D (5 bases). CDR1 is KGHSH and CDR2 is LQKENI in the germline V gene. The CDR3 spans 14 residues. The V end was cut by 6 bases, the J end by 2 bases, with 13 bases between.

This clone has only a few counts. This sequence joins TRBV4-1 and TRBJ2-5, with 9 bases that match TRBD2. Germline loops: CDR1 MGHRA, CDR2 YSYEKL. The CDR3 sequence is 15 residues long. With 4 bases clipped from V and 1 base from J, the junction kept 4 bases outside the gene matches. The CDR3 nucleotides read TGCGCCAGCAGCCCACCGACTAGCGGCCAAGAGACCCAGTACTTC. Its translation is CASSPPTSGQETQYF.

The V gene is TRBV27, the J gene TRBJ2-2; TRBD1 agrees at 8 bases. The CDR3 has 15 amino acids. Looked up from germline, CDR1 is MNHEY and CDR2 is SMNVEV (reference sequence). After removal of 6 bases from V and 7 bases from J, the junction contained 10 bases not matched to a gene. CDR3 region: CASSRTGGLGGELFF. The DNA for the CDR3 is TGTGCCAGCAGCCGCACAGGGGGGCTTGGCGGGGAGCTGTTTTTT.

This clone was observed a few times. This chain joins TRBV20-1 and TRBJ1-1; D unresolved. Deletions cut 6 bases from V and 6 bases from J, with 11 bases between. The CDR3 is 11 amino acids. In germline, CDR1 is DFQATT, CDR2 SNEGSKA (reference sequence). The CDR3 loop reads CSARLFSEAFF. In nucleotides, the CDR3 is TGCAGTGCCCGTCTCTTCTCTGAAGCTTTCTTT.

This clone was seen more than once but under ten times. The chain joins TRBV18 to TRBJ1-1; D remains ambiguous. CDR1 and CDR2 from the germline V gene are KGHSH and LQKENI. The CDR3 is made up of 15 amino acids. Trimming took off 2 bases at V and 0 bases at J, with 10 bases between the two ends. The CDR3 loop is CASSPLHTMNTEAFF. The CDR3 DNA reads as TGTGCCAGCTCACCATTGCACACCATGAACACTGAAGCTTTCTTT.

This clone was counted a single time. This chain links TRBV15 with TRBJ1-5, with a possible D match to TRBD1 (6 bases). V was pared by 3 bases and J by 5 bases, with 11 bases between. Germline CDR1 reads LNHNV; CDR2 reads YYDKDF (reference sequence). CDR3 size: 14 residues. CDR3 sequence: CATSRTAGDQPQHF. CDR3 DNA sequence: TGTGCCACCAGCAGGACGGCAGGGGATCAGCCCCAGCATTTT.

This sequence joins TRBV11-2 and TRBJ2-5; possibly TRBD2 for D (6 bases). The germline V gene has CDR1 SGHAT and CDR2 FQNNGV. CDR3 length: 14 residues. V dropped 2 bases and J dropped 4 bases, with 11 bases sitting between them. CDR3 region: CASSLNSGRETQYF. CDR3 coding DNA: TGTGCCAGCAGCTTAAACAGCGGGCGAGAGACCCAGTACTTC.

This clone turned up a few times. This chain connects TRBV7-9 to TRBJ2-7; 8 bases line up with TRBD1. The CDR3 loop spans 12 amino acids. CDR1 is SEHNR, CDR2 FQNEAQ, per germline (reference sequence). Unmatched junction bases numbered 4, after V lost 7 bases and J lost 5 bases. The CDR3 region has the DNA TGTGCCAGCACCGACAGGGGCGACGAGCAGTACTTC. The encoded protein is CASTDRGDEQYF.

This clone was seen only once. The CDR3 reads CASSLGRGIEQYF. The CDR3 DNA reads as TGTGCCAGCAGTTTAGGCAGGGGAATCGAGCAGTACTTC. The rearrangement joins TRBV27 to TRBJ2-7, with D possibly being TRBD1 (6 bases). Deletions cut 2 bases from V and 6 bases from J, with 11 bases between. This CDR3 is built from 13 residues. The germline V gene has CDR1 MNHEY and CDR2 SMNVEV (reference sequence).